These 32 T cell receptor beta chains originate from one sample sequenced in a study of CD8+ T cells in alopecia areata listed by TCRdb under 2018. The treatment or condition label here, explained by the study, means: oral pan-JAK inhibitor, 5-10 mg twice daily. The library was obtained by the immunoSEQ multiplex PCR assay. RNA was extracted from all samples and reverse transcribed into cDNA as template for TCR sequencing. Sourced from immuneACCESS, this table was stored by TCRdb with only in-frame sequences that have V and J called. A share of the clones is absent; for the studies checked, an unresolved V gene accounts for under half, and the remainder has no known explanation. For this sample the table gives roughly 230,000 clones, of which less than 45% were detected only once. The top ten constitute approximately 2.9% of the sample. Sample: CD4+ T cells sorted from blood, taken at approximately week 36, from a patient treated with tofacitinib. Receptors originate from a human donor with alopecia areata.

The CDR3 DNA reads TGTGCCAGCCGGACGAGACAGAGCACTGAAGCTTTCTTT. Translating gives CASRTRQSTEAFF. This chain joins TRBV6-1 and TRBJ1-1; the D gene is possibly TRBD1 (5 bases). Trimming stripped 8 bases from V and 4 bases from J, with 14 bases between. Germline V gene sequence: CDR1 MNHNS, CDR2 SASEGT. This CDR3 contains 13 residues.

The V gene is TRBV11-3, the J gene TRBJ2-2; D perhaps matches TRBD2 (5 bases). This CDR3 has 15 amino acids. Germline CDR1 is SGHNT and CDR2 is YENEEA. V lost 2 bases to trimming and J lost 4 bases, with 11 bases between them. CDR3 DNA sequence: TGTGCCAGCAGCTTAAGAGGGAGCGGCACCGGGGAGCTGTTTTTT. It codes for CASSLRGSGTGELFF.

The chain couples TRBV30 to TRBJ1-2, with D unclear. Germline V gene sequence: CDR1 GTSNPN, CDR2 SVGIG (reference sequence). The CDR3 covers 13 residues. The germline V and J ends were trimmed by 2 bases and 3 bases, with 10 bases remaining between them. The CDR3 here is CAWSSKLDYGYTF. CDR3 sequence (DNA): TGTGCCTGGAGTTCTAAACTCGACTATGGCTACACCTTC.

This clone has only a few counts. CDR3 sequence: CSVEFLQRPNTGELFF. The CDR3 nucleotides read TGCAGCGTTGAGTTCCTCCAGCGCCCGAACACCGGGGAGCTGTTTTTT. V gene TRBV29-1 combines with J gene TRBJ2-2, with D uncertain. The CDR3 is made up of 16 amino acids. V shed 3 bases and J shed 0 bases, with 14 bases lying between them. Germline-derived CDR1 and CDR2 are SQVTM and ANQGSEA.

The chain joins TRBV27 to TRBJ2-7; tentative D call: TRBD2 (5 bases). Germline V gives CDR1 MNHEY, CDR2 SMNVEV (reference sequence). V was trimmed by 2 bases and J by 2 bases, leaving 10 bases between them. CDR3 length equals 14 residues. Here the CDR3 DNA reads TGTGCCAGCAGTTTAAGATGGGAGACCTACGAGCAGTACTTC. Residues: CASSLRWETYEQYF.

The gene calls are TRBV5-1 and TRBJ2-5, with a possible D match to TRBD1 (6 bases). V was cut by 5 bases and J by 1 base, with 12 bases left in between. The CDR3 extends over 14 amino acids. Per the germline V gene, CDR1 is SGHRS and CDR2 is YFSETQ. The CDR3 is CASSLQGLQETQYF. The CDR3 DNA follows: TGCGCCAGCAGTCTTCAGGGGCTCCAAGAGACCCAGTACTTC.

The V call is TRBV25-1, the J call TRBJ1-5; 9 bases are shared with TRBD1. Germline lookup yields CDR1 MGHDK and CDR2 SYGVNS. The CDR3 has 15 residues. J was trimmed by 5 bases and V by 1 base; bases with no gene match: 3. The CDR3 sequence is CASSESGQGDQPQHF. The CDR3, as DNA: TGTGCCAGCAGTGAATCGGGACAGGGTGATCAGCCCCAGCATTTT.

The chain carries TRBV5-4 and TRBJ2-5; 10 positions agree with TRBD1. Trimming at V came to 2 bases and at J to 2 bases, leaving 3 bases not matched to a gene. This CDR3 is 15 amino acids long. Looked up from germline, CDR1 is SGHNT and CDR2 is YYREEE (reference sequence). CDR3 sequence reads: CASSFSGQGQETQYF. The CDR3 DNA sequence: TGTGCCAGCAGCTTCTCGGGACAGGGGCAAGAGACCCAGTACTTC.

This clone has ten or more counts. The V call is TRBV9, the J call TRBJ2-2, with 10 nucleotides matching TRBD2. The CDR3 length is 15 residues. CDR1 SGDLS and CDR2 YYNGEE come from the germline V gene. J gave up 7 bases and V 4 bases, and 7 bases lay outside the gene matches. The CDR3 reads CASSPRTSGGGELFF. In DNA, the CDR3 is TGTGCCAGCAGCCCCCGGACTAGCGGAGGCGGGGAGCTGTTTTTT. Complete variable domain (other parts from reference TRBV9 and TRBJ2-2): DSGVTQTPKHLITATGQRVTLRCSPRSGDLSVYWYQQSLDQGLQFLIQYYNGEERAKGNILERFSAQQFPDLHSELNLSSLELGDSALYFCASSPRTSGGGELFFGEGSRLTVL.

This chain uses TRBV18 with TRBJ2-1; 10 bases fit TRBD1. Germline V gene lookup returns CDR1 KGHSH and CDR2 LQKENI. This CDR3 spans 13 amino acids. Germline trimming cut 4 bases from V and 9 bases from J; bases unmatched to any gene: 3. The CDR3 DNA reads TGTGCCAGCTCACGACAGGGGGCTGGTGAGCAGTTCTTC. This codes for CASSRQGAGEQFF.

The chain is built from TRBV29-1 and TRBJ2-5; 12 positions agree with TRBD2. The CDR3 extends over 14 amino acids. Germline V gives CDR1 SQVTM, CDR2 ANQGSEA. V shed 5 bases, J shed 2 bases, and the junction held 3 bases outside the gene matches. The CDR3 DNA reads as TGCAGCGTTTCACTAGCGGGAGGACAAGAGACCCAGTACTTC. Its protein is CSVSLAGGQETQYF.

The CDR3 is CAGEPRVPSSGANVLTF. The DNA for the CDR3 is TGCGCCGGGGAGCCCCGGGTCCCCTCCTCTGGGGCCAACGTCCTGACTTTC. This chain connects TRBV5-1 to TRBJ2-6; perhaps TRBD2 as D (5 bases). The CDR3 contains 17 residues. Trimming left V 10 bases short and J 0 bases short, with 20 bases between. Germline lookup yields CDR1 SGHRS and CDR2 YFSETQ.

Only one count was recorded for this clone. The rearrangement joins TRBV20-1 to TRBJ2-5; D not certain. V lost 7 bases to trimming and J lost 3 bases, with 9 bases between them. Germline V CDR1 and CDR2: DFQATT, SNEGSKA (reference sequence). This CDR3 is 11 amino acids long. Here the CDR3 DNA reads TGCAGTGGACGTCTAGAAGAGACCCAGTACTTC. Its translation: CSGRLEETQYF.

The chain has TRBV18 and TRBJ2-4, with 7 bases identical to TRBD1. Germline V gives CDR1 KGHSH, CDR2 LQKENI. V was clipped by 3 bases and J by 1 base; unmatched bases: 3. This CDR3 spans 15 amino acids. CDR3 sequence (DNA): TGTGCCAGCTCACCGACACAGGGGGCCAAAAACATTCAGTACTTC. This sequence encodes CASSPTQGAKNIQYF.

The J gene is TRBJ2-3, the V gene TRBV11-2; 10 nucleotides match TRBD2. The trim removed 2 bases at V and 1 base at J, leaving 3 bases unmatched. CDR3 size: 16 residues. Germline V lookup: CDR1 SGHAT, CDR2 FQNNGV. CDR3 bases: TGTGCCAGCAGCTTACTAGCGGGAGTTGGCACAGATACGCAGTATTTT. It codes for CASSLLAGVGTDTQYF.

In its sample, this clone was seen a few times. The chain couples TRBV30 to TRBJ1-2; 9 nucleotides line up with TRBD1. V lost 5 bases to trimming and J lost 9 bases; unmatched junction nucleotides: 7. Germline CDR1 and CDR2: GTSNPN and SVGIG (reference sequence). CDR3 length: 12 amino acids. The CDR3 protein is CAWGVTGGSYTF. For the CDR3, the DNA is TGTGCCTGGGGCGTGACAGGGGGAAGCTACACCTTC.

The chain joins TRBV19 to TRBJ1-2, with D tentatively TRBD1 (6 bases). The CDR3 extends over 16 amino acids. The germline V gene encodes CDR1 LNHDA and CDR2 SQIVND (reference sequence). The V and J ends lost 5 bases and 1 base respectively, with 17 bases between them. The CDR3 sequence is CASSRPSDSFNYGYTF. The CDR3 DNA reads as TGTGCCAGTAGTCGACCCTCGGACAGCTTTAACTATGGCTACACCTTC.

This clone is a singleton in its sample. Other DNA variants within this sample encode the same CDR3. The chain carries TRBV30 and TRBJ1-1, with D perhaps TRBD1 (6 bases). V dropped 2 bases and J dropped 0 bases, with 10 bases sitting between them. This CDR3 is 14 amino acids long. The germline gives CDR1 GTSNPN, CDR2 SVGIG (reference sequence). CDR3: CAWSRQDMNTEAFF. CDR3 nucleotide sequence: TGTGCCTGGAGTAGACAGGACATGAACACTGAAGCTTTCTTT. Using reference TRBV30 and TRBJ1-1 for the parts outside the CDR3, the full variable domain is SQTIHQWPATLVQPVGSPLSLECTVEGTSNPNLYWYRQAAGRGLQLLFYSVGIGQISSEVPQNLSASRPQDRQFILSSKKLLLSDSGFYLCAWSRQDMNTEAFFGQGTRLTVV.

This clone was recorded a few times. The V call is TRBV29-1, the J call TRBJ2-2; D not resolved. This CDR3 contains 11 residues. CDR1 and CDR2 (germline): SQVTM, ANQGSEA. Trimming left V 8 bases short and J 1 base short, with 5 bases between. This chain's CDR3 is CSTQNTGELFF. The CDR3 nucleotides are TGCAGCACACAGAACACCGGGGAGCTGTTTTTT.

In its sample, this clone was seen a few times. The V call is TRBV7-9, the J call TRBJ2-1; weak D call: TRBD2 (6 bases). V was trimmed by 0 bases and J by 7 bases, leaving 10 bases between them. Germline values: CDR1 SEHNR, CDR2 FQNEAQ (reference sequence). This CDR3 has 14 residues. CDR3 nucleotides: TGTGCCAGCAGCTTAGCGCGGGATAGGAATGAGCAGTTCTTC. It yields the protein CASSLARDRNEQFF.

V and J are TRBV29-1 and TRBJ2-7; possibly TRBD1 or TRBD2 for D (5 bases each). Germline values: CDR1 SQVTM, CDR2 ANQGSEA. CDR3 length: 12 residues. V lost 5 bases to trimming and J lost 4 bases, with 12 bases between them. The CDR3 nucleotides are TGCAGCGTTTCCAGTGGGGGTTACGAGCAGTACTTC. This sequence encodes CSVSSGGYEQYF.

The J gene is TRBJ1-5, the V gene TRBV2; D is ambiguous. Germline CDR1 and CDR2: SNHLY and FYNNEI. The CDR3 sequence is 11 residues long. The germline V and J ends were trimmed by 8 bases and 1 base, with 3 bases remaining between them. The CDR3 spells CASGSNQPQHF. The CDR3 nucleotides are TGTGCCAGCGGGAGCAATCAGCCCCAGCATTTT.

The genes are TRBV5-1 and TRBJ2-7; TRBD2 agrees at 8 bases. The V gene's germline CDR1 is SGHRS and CDR2 YFSETQ. V dropped 4 bases and J dropped 7; count of bases not matched to a gene: 10. CDR3 length equals 14 residues. DNA of the CDR3: TGCGCCAGCAGCCGACGGACTAGCCCGGAGGAGCAGTACTTC. Encoded protein: CASSRRTSPEEQYF.

The chain couples TRBV5-6 to TRBJ2-5; perhaps TRBD2 as D (5 bases). V gave up 2 bases and J gave up 9 bases, with 17 bases separating them. CDR3 length: 14 amino acids. Germline V gene data show CDR1 as SGHDT and CDR2 as YYEEEE. The CDR3, as DNA: TGTGCCAGCAGCTTAACCGACGAGGGTTGGGCCCAGTACTTC. The encoded protein is CASSLTDEGWAQYF. Drawing the rest from reference TRBV5-6 and TRBJ2-5, the complete variable domain is DAGVTQSPTHLIKTRGQQVTLRCSPKSGHDTVSWYQQALGQGPQFIFQYYEEEERQRGNFPDRFSGHQFPNYSSELNVNALLLGDSALYLCASSLTDEGWAQYFGPGTRLLVL.

This clone appeared a few times. The rearrangement joins TRBV28 to TRBJ2-3; D uncertain. V lost 8 bases and J lost 5, with 11 bases in between. This CDR3 has 12 amino acids. Germline assignment: CDR1 MDHEN and CDR2 SYDVKM. The CDR3: CASSPQEDTQYF. The CDR3 DNA follows: TGTGCCAGCTCCCCGCAGGAAGATACGCAGTATTTT.

The chain combines TRBV4-2 with TRBJ2-5; 7 bases fit TRBD2. The CDR3 spans 17 residues. J lost 0 bases, V lost 4 bases, and 11 bases had no gene match. Germline V CDR1 and CDR2: LGHNA, YNFKEQ. The CDR3 region has the DNA TGTGCCAGCAGCCCGATTATTCTAGCGGACCACCAAGAGACCCAGTACTTC. Translation gives CASSPIILADHQETQYF.

The V gene is TRBV11-2, the J gene TRBJ2-1; D remains unclear. The CDR3 has 15 residues. With 5 bases removed from V and 0 bases from J, the gap between germline ends came to 11 bases. CDR1 is SGHAT and CDR2 is FQNNGV in the germline V gene. The CDR3 loop is CASSPGQSSYNEQFF. The CDR3 DNA reads as TGTGCCAGCAGCCCAGGTCAGAGCTCCTACAATGAGCAGTTCTTC.

This clone was picked up a small number of times. The rearrangement joins TRBV18 to TRBJ1-1, with D possibly matching TRBD1 (6 bases). Germline lookup yields CDR1 KGHSH and CDR2 LQKENI. The CDR3 totals 16 residues. V lost 2 bases and J 2 bases, leaving 15 bases between the germline ends. The CDR3 sequence is CASSPYGAGTNTEAFF. For the CDR3, the DNA is TGTGCCAGCTCACCATATGGGGCAGGGACAAACACTGAAGCTTTCTTT.

This clone turned up a few times. This rearrangement joins TRBV29-1 to TRBJ2-7, with D tentatively TRBD2 (7 bases). The length of the CDR3 is 12 residues. Between the trimmed V and J ends, which lost 7 bases and 4 bases, there was a span of 14 bases. CDR1 and CDR2 (germline): SQVTM, ANQGSEA. CDR3 residues: CSARRGAYEQYF. The CDR3 DNA sequence: TGCAGCGCAAGACGGGGGGCTTACGAGCAGTACTTC.

The rearrangement uses TRBV23-1 and TRBJ1-2; the D is unclear. TRBV23-1 is flagged as an ORF with uncertain function. Trimming left V 6 bases short and J 5 bases short, with 10 bases between. CDR3 length equals 12 residues. CDR3 amino acids: CASSQSGYGYTF. DNA for the CDR3: TGCGCCAGCAGCCAAAGCGGGTATGGCTACACCTTC.

The gene calls are TRBV7-2 and TRBJ2-3; D is possibly TRBD2 (6 bases). From germline, CDR1 is SGHTA and CDR2 FQGNSA. V was pared by 3 bases and J by 4 bases, with 17 bases between. The CDR3 is made up of 16 amino acids. The CDR3, as DNA: TGTGCCAGCAGCTTTCTGGTCGCCGGGGGATCAGATACGCAGTATTTT. Its protein product is CASSFLVAGGSDTQYF.

This clone was counted a single time. This sequence joins TRBV30 and TRBJ2-7, with D unclear. V dropped 3 bases and J dropped 5 bases, with 17 bases sitting between them. The CDR3 length is 14 residues. Germline assignment: CDR1 GTSNPN and CDR2 SVGIG (reference sequence). CDR3 sequence: CAWRKWFPLDEQYF. The CDR3 DNA reads as TGTGCCTGGAGGAAGTGGTTCCCTTTAGACGAGCAGTACTTC. Full variable domain (rest looked up from reference TRBV30 and TRBJ2-7): SQTIHQWPATLVQPVGSPLSLECTVEGTSNPNLYWYRQAAGRGLQLLFYSVGIGQISSEVPQNLSASRPQDRQFILSSKKLLLSDSGFYLCAWRKWFPLDEQYFGPGTRLTVT.